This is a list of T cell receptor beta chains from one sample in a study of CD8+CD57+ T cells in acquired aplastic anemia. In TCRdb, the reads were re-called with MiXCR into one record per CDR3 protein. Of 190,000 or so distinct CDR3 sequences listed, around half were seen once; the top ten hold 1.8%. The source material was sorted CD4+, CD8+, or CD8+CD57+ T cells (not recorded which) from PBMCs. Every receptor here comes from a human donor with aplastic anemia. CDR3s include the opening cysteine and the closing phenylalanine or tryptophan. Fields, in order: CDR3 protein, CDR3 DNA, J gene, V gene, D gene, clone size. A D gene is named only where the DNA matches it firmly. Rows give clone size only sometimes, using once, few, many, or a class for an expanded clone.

CDR3 protein: CASSSPDGYTF; CDR3 DNA: TGCGCCAGCAGCTCACCGGATGGCTACACCTTC; J gene: TRBJ1-2; V gene: TRBV5-1; D gene: -; clone size: -
CDR3 protein: CASSYSGVGRTEAFF; CDR3 DNA: TGTGCCAGCAGTTACTCGGGGGTTGGAAGGACTGAAGCTTTCTTT; J gene: TRBJ1-1; V gene: TRBV6-5; D gene: -; clone size: many
CDR3 protein: CATSRESGNEQFF; CDR3 DNA: TGTGCCACCAGCAGAGAGTCAGGCAATGAGCAGTTCTTC; J gene: TRBJ2-1; V gene: TRBV15; D gene: -; clone size: few
CDR3 protein: CASSQDRVEELFF; CDR3 DNA: TGTGCCAGCAGCCAGGACAGGGTAGAGGAGCTGTTTTTT; J gene: TRBJ2-2; V gene: TRBV7-9; D gene: TRBD1; clone size: many
CDR3 protein: CASSQDQAGLGANVLTF; CDR3 DNA: TGCGCCAGCAGCCAAGATCAAGCAGGGCTTGGGGCCAACGTCCTGACTTTC; J gene: TRBJ2-6; V gene: TRBV4-1; D gene: -; clone size: many
CDR3 protein: CSVLSAVYGYTF; CDR3 DNA: TGCAGCGTTCTCAGTGCCGTTTATGGCTACACCTTC; J gene: TRBJ1-2; V gene: TRBV29-1; D gene: -; clone size: -
CDR3 protein: CASRTGANVLTF; CDR3 DNA: TGTGCCAGTAGAACTGGGGCCAACGTCCTGACTTTC; J gene: TRBJ2-6; V gene: TRBV19; D gene: -; clone size: once
CDR3 protein: CSARDPLGRTSGGSAYEQYF; CDR3 DNA: TGCAGTGCTAGAGATCCCCTAGGACGGACTAGCGGGGGGAGCGCCTACGAGCAGTACTTC; J gene: TRBJ2-7; V gene: TRBV20-1; D gene: TRBD2; clone size: -
CDR3 protein: CASSYGASETQYF; CDR3 DNA: TGTGCCAGCAGCTACGGGGCGTCGGAGACCCAGTACTTC; J gene: TRBJ2-5; V gene: TRBV7-7; D gene: -; clone size: -
CDR3 protein: CASRIEGGLNTEAFF; CDR3 DNA: TGTGCCAGCAGGATAGAGGGGGGCCTAAACACTGAAGCTTTCTTT; J gene: TRBJ1-1; V gene: TRBV9; D gene: -; clone size: once
CDR3 protein: CASSPSQVRNTEAFF; CDR3 DNA: TGCGCCAGCAGCCCTTCACAGGTTCGGAACACTGAAGCTTTCTTT; J gene: TRBJ1-1; V gene: TRBV5-1; D gene: -; clone size: many
CDR3 protein: CASSVSTGDGANTEAFF; CDR3 DNA: TGTGCCAGCAGCGTATCTACAGGGGACGGTGCGAACACTGAAGCTTTCTTT; J gene: TRBJ1-1; V gene: TRBV9; D gene: TRBD1; clone size: many
CDR3 protein: CASSTGTDYEQYF; CDR3 DNA: TGTGCCAGCAGCACCGGGACGGACTACGAGCAGTACTTC; J gene: TRBJ2-7; V gene: TRBV27; D gene: -; clone size: many
CDR3 protein: CSATDRGSTEWEQFF; CDR3 DNA: TGCAGTGCTACCGACAGGGGATCTACAGAGTGGGAGCAGTTCTTC; J gene: TRBJ2-1; V gene: TRBV20-1; D gene: TRBD1; clone size: -
CDR3 protein: CASSTGENTEAFF; CDR3 DNA: TGTGCCAGCAGCACCGGGGAAAACACTGAAGCTTTCTTT; J gene: TRBJ1-1; V gene: TRBV13; D gene: -; clone size: once
CDR3 protein: CASSLLAGGPGELFF; CDR3 DNA: TGTGCCAGCAGCTTACTAGCGGGAGGTCCCGGGGAGCTGTTTTTT; J gene: TRBJ2-2; V gene: TRBV7-7; D gene: TRBD2; clone size: many
CDR3 protein: CASRRVYRAAETQYF; CDR3 DNA: TGTGCCAGCAGGAGGGTGTACAGAGCGGCAGAGACCCAGTACTTC; J gene: TRBJ2-5; V gene: TRBV5-8; D gene: -; clone size: many
CDR3 protein: CSAGQVGQPQHF; CDR3 DNA: TGCAGCGCTGGACAGGTTGGACAGCCCCAGCATTTT; J gene: TRBJ1-5; V gene: TRBV29-1; D gene: TRBD1; clone size: -
CDR3 protein: CATNDGLSSYNEQFF; CDR3 DNA: TGTGCCACCAATGATGGACTGAGCTCCTACAATGAGCAGTTCTTC; J gene: TRBJ2-1; V gene: TRBV24-1; D gene: -; clone size: -
CDR3 protein: CATSPRGTSSYNEQFF; CDR3 DNA: TGTGCCACCAGTCCTCGCGGGACGAGCTCCTACAATGAGCAGTTCTTC; J gene: TRBJ2-1; V gene: TRBV24-1; D gene: -; clone size: -
CDR3 protein: CASSADRGPYGYTF; CDR3 DNA: TGTGCCAGCAGCGCCGACAGGGGACCCTATGGCTACACCTTC; J gene: TRBJ1-2; V gene: TRBV7-2; D gene: TRBD1; clone size: -
CDR3 protein: CSARDRGHEQYF; CDR3 DNA: TGCAGTGCTAGGGACAGGGGCCACGAGCAGTACTTC; J gene: TRBJ2-7; V gene: TRBV20-1; D gene: TRBD1; clone size: few
CDR3 protein: CASLNDMPYGYTF; CDR3 DNA: TGTGCCAGCTTAAATGACATGCCCTATGGCTACACCTTC; J gene: TRBJ1-2; V gene: TRBV7-9; D gene: -; clone size: -
CDR3 protein: CASSLAPGGSGTEAFF; CDR3 DNA: TGTGCCAGCAGTTTAGCGCCTGGGGGCTCGGGCACTGAAGCTTTCTTT; J gene: TRBJ1-1; V gene: TRBV12-3/TRBV12-4; D gene: -; clone size: many
CDR3 protein: CASSSGTNYGYTF; CDR3 DNA: TGCGCCAGCAGCTCGGGAACGAACTATGGCTACACCTTC; J gene: TRBJ1-2; V gene: TRBV4-1; D gene: -; clone size: few
CDR3 protein: CASSSQGWADTQYF; CDR3 DNA: TGTGCCAGCAGCTCCCAGGGTTGGGCAGATACGCAGTATTTT; J gene: TRBJ2-3; V gene: TRBV7-2; D gene: -; clone size: many
CDR3 protein: CASSRRGETQYF; CDR3 DNA: TGTGCCAGCAGCCGAAGAGGCGAGACCCAGTACTTC; J gene: TRBJ2-5; V gene: TRBV5-4; D gene: -; clone size: many
CDR3 protein: CATESGTENEKLFF; CDR3 DNA: TGTGCCACAGAGTCCGGGACGGAAAATGAAAAACTGTTTTTT; J gene: TRBJ1-4; V gene: TRBV15; D gene: -; clone size: -
CDR3 protein: CASSHDSYEQYF; CDR3 DNA: TGCGCCAGCAGCCACGACAGCTACGAGCAGTACTTC; J gene: TRBJ2-7; V gene: TRBV7-2; D gene: -; clone size: -
CDR3 protein: CAWNRGGATEAFF; CDR3 DNA: TGTGCCTGGAATAGGGGGGGCGCAACTGAAGCTTTCTTT; J gene: TRBJ1-1; V gene: TRBV30; D gene: -; clone size: many
CDR3 protein: CAIRRTEDEAFF; CDR3 DNA: TGTGCCATCAGACGGACAGAAGATGAAGCTTTCTTT; J gene: TRBJ1-1; V gene: TRBV10-3; D gene: -; clone size: -
CDR3 protein: CSAKLAGGNEQFF; CDR3 DNA: TGCAGTGCTAAACTAGCGGGGGGCAATGAGCAGTTCTTC; J gene: TRBJ2-1; V gene: TRBV20-1; D gene: TRBD2; clone size: -
CDR3 protein: CASSDPGNTIYF; CDR3 DNA: TGTGCCAGCAGCGACCCTGGAAACACCATATATTTT; J gene: TRBJ1-3; V gene: TRBV9; D gene: -; clone size: few
CDR3 protein: CASSLEDTQYF; CDR3 DNA: TGCGCCAGCAGCTTGGAAGATACGCAGTATTTT; J gene: TRBJ2-3; V gene: TRBV5-1; D gene: -; clone size: many
CDR3 protein: CASSAGDGVQYF; CDR3 DNA: TGTGCCAGCTCAGCGGGCGATGGGGTGCAGTACTTC; J gene: TRBJ2-5; V gene: TRBV18; D gene: -; clone size: many
CDR3 protein: CASSPVRGLNMNTEAFF; CDR3 DNA: TGTGCCAGCAGCCCGGTCAGGGGGCTCAATATGAACACTGAAGCTTTCTTT; J gene: TRBJ1-1; V gene: TRBV7-2; D gene: TRBD1; clone size: many
CDR3 protein: CATSDLRRSGTQETQYF; CDR3 DNA: TGTGCCACCAGTGATTTGCGTAGGTCAGGGACCCAAGAGACCCAGTACTTC; J gene: TRBJ2-5; V gene: TRBV24-1; D gene: -; clone size: few
CDR3 protein: CASGTPENDEAFF; CDR3 DNA: TGTGCCAGCGGGACTCCCGAAAATGATGAAGCTTTCTTT; J gene: TRBJ1-1; V gene: TRBV2; D gene: -; clone size: many
CDR3 protein: CASSEPGPGELFF; CDR3 DNA: TGTGCCAGCAGTGAACCTGGGCCCGGGGAGCTGTTTTTT; J gene: TRBJ2-2; V gene: TRBV6-1; D gene: -; clone size: many